The 8 T cell receptor beta chains below were found in one sample sequenced in a study of blood T cell repertoires in COVID-19. The repertoire was sequenced with immunoSEQ multiplex PCR; TCRdb's copy has only in-frame clones and lacks some. The table records 95,000 to 150,000 clones, 79% of them present only once. Sequencing was performed on peripheral blood. Receptors originate from an elderly woman with acute or convalescent COVID-19.

This clone was seen only a few times. The chain is built from TRBV5-1 and TRBJ1-6; D is perhaps TRBD1 (5 bases). Germline CDR1 reads SGHRS; CDR2 reads YFSETQ. The CDR3 is 14 amino acids. Deletions cut 0 bases from V and 9 bases from J, with 10 bases between. Here the CDR3 reads CASSLDWTSSPLHF. As DNA, the CDR3 is TGCGCCAGCAGCTTGGATTGGACATCTTCACCCCTCCACTTT.

This chain uses TRBV6-5 with TRBJ1-1; the D is unclear. CDR3 length equals 13 residues. Between the trimmed V and J ends, which lost 6 bases and 5 bases, there was a span of 13 bases. Germline lookup yields CDR1 MNHEY and CDR2 SVGAGI. The CDR3 protein is CASRRSGGTEAFF. In DNA form, the CDR3 reads TGTGCCAGCAGACGATCCGGAGGGACTGAAGCTTTCTTT.

V gene TRBV28 combines with J gene TRBJ2-6; D is perhaps TRBD1 (6 bases). Germline V gives CDR1 MDHEN, CDR2 SYDVKM. The CDR3 consists of 19 residues. The germline V and J ends were trimmed by 8 bases and 0 bases, with 23 bases remaining between them. The CDR3 sequence is CASGTGRILYSSGANVLTF. In nucleotides, the CDR3 is TGTGCCAGCGGAACAGGGCGAATACTATATAGCTCTGGGGCCAACGTCCTGACTTTC.

The chain is built from TRBV30 and TRBJ1-2; D gene ambiguous. This CDR3 is 11 amino acids long. V was trimmed by 0 bases and J by 7 bases, leaving 6 bases between them. The V gene's germline CDR1 is GTSNPN and CDR2 SVGIG (reference sequence). The CDR3 loop reads CAWSVNSGYTF. CDR3 coding DNA: TGTGCCTGGAGTGTAAACAGTGGCTACACCTTC. The full variable domain, with the rest looked up from reference TRBV30 and TRBJ1-2, is SQTIHQWPATLVQPVGSPLSLECTVEGTSNPNLYWYRQAAGRGLQLLFYSVGIGQISSEVPQNLSASRPQDRQFILSSKKLLLSDSGFYLCAWSVNSGYTFGSGTRLTVV.

This chain connects TRBV28 to TRBJ1-2; D is unclear. The V gene's germline CDR1 is MDHEN and CDR2 SYDVKM. This CDR3 region has 17 residues. V lost 10 bases and J 0 bases, leaving 24 bases between the germline ends. CDR3 sequence: CATSNLGRNKANYGYTF. DNA for the CDR3: TGTGCCACTTCCAACCTGGGGAGGAATAAAGCTAACTATGGCTACACCTTC.

This rearrangement joins TRBV5-1 to TRBJ2-7, with D possibly matching TRBD2 (5 bases). The CDR3 is made up of 14 amino acids. Per germline, CDR1 SGHRS and CDR2 YFSETQ. Deletions cut 5 bases from V and 0 bases from J, with 12 bases between. The CDR3 spells CASRGALSSYEQYF. In nucleotides, the CDR3 is TGCGCCAGCAGGGGAGCTCTAAGCTCCTACGAGCAGTACTTC.

The chain couples TRBV4-2 to TRBJ2-3; D is ambiguous. V lost 0 bases and J lost 3, with 7 bases in between. There are 14 residues in the CDR3. Germline lookup yields CDR1 LGHNA and CDR2 YNFKEQ. CDR3 coding DNA: TGTGCCAGCAGCCAAGATTGGAGAACAGATACGCAGTATTTT. Translated, it gives CASSQDWRTDTQYF.

The sample holds one count of this clone. Other DNA sequences of this sample code for an identical CDR3. This chain joins TRBV30 and TRBJ1-5; D gene uncertain. In germline, CDR1 is GTSNPN, CDR2 SVGIG (reference sequence). V lost 3 bases, J lost 0 bases, and 6 bases lay in between. The CDR3 runs to 13 residues. The CDR3 region has the DNA TGTGCCTGGAGGGGCAGTAGCAATCAGCCCCAGCATTTT. As protein: CAWRGSSNQPQHF.